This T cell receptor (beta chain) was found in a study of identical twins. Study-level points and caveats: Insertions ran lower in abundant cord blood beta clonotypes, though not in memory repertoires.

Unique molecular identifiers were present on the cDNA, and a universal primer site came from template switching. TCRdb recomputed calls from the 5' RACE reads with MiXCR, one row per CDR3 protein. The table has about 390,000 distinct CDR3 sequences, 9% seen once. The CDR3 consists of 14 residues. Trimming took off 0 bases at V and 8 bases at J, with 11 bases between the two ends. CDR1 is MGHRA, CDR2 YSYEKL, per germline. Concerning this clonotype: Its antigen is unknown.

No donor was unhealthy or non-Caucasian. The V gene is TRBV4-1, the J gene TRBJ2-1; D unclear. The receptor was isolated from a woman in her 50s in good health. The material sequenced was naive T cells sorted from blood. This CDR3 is CASSQEEEWYEQFF. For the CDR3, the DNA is TGCGCCAGCAGCCAAGAAGAGGAGTGGTATGAGCAGTTCTTC.